A selection of T cell receptor beta chains follows, all from one sample in a study of a mutant IDH1 vaccine in newly diagnosed glioma. Only in-frame clones appear in the TCRdb table, and some are missing; sequencing was by immunoSEQ multiplex PCR. The sample lists under 85,000 clones, 75% to 90% occurring once. Which antigens these TCRs recognize remains unknown. Sequencing used PBMCs, obtained from a glioma patient whose treatment included an IDH1 peptide vaccine. Receptors originate from a woman aged 50 to 60 with glioma. CDR3s include the opening cysteine and the closing phenylalanine or tryptophan. A D gene is named only where the DNA matches it firmly. The size of a clone is reported for some rows only, either as once, few or many, or as a class for expanded clones.

>.|.|TRBV5-5|TRBJ2-3
CASSIGGRELDTQYF
TGTGCCAGCAGCATCGGGGGGCGGGAGTTAGATACGCAGTATTTT
>.|.|TRBV5-4|TRBJ2-5
CASSSQGQETQYF
TGTGCCAGCAGTTCCCAGGGGCAGGAGACCCAGTACTTC
>.|.|TRBV5-1|TRBJ2-1
CASSFTWASEQFF
TGCGCCAGCAGCTTCACCTGGGCGAGTGAGCAGTTCTTC
>.|.|TRBV21-1|TRBJ1-1
CASSRPQGCTEAFF
TGTGCCAGCAGCAGACCACAGGGTTGCACTGAAGCTTTCTTT
>TRBD1|.|TRBV5-1|TRBJ2-7
CASSPVTGGYEQYF
TGCGCCAGCAGCCCTGTGACAGGGGGCTACGAGCAGTACTTC
>.|.|TRBV10-1|TRBJ2-1
CASSESRSYNEQFF
TGCGCCAGCAGTGAGAGCAGGTCCTACAATGAGCAGTTCTTC
>TRBD1|.|TRBV9|TRBJ1-1
CASSRRTGENTEAFF
TGTGCCAGCAGCAGACGGACAGGGGAGAACACTGAAGCTTTCTTT
>.|few|TRBV7-9|TRBJ1-1
CASSSVPEAFF
TGTGCCAGCAGCTCCGTCCCTGAAGCTTTCTTT
>.|.|TRBV5-4|TRBJ1-5
CASSLDSNQPQHF
TGTGCCAGCAGCTTAGATAGCAATCAGCCCCAGCATTTT
>.|.|TRBV7-9|TRBJ1-2
CASSLGTYYGYTF
TGTGCCAGCAGCTTAGGGACCTACTATGGCTACACCTTC
>.|once|TRBV19|TRBJ1-2
CASSIPGGGYGYTF
TGTGCCAGTAGTATACCCGGGGGCGGCTATGGCTACACCTTC
>.|.|TRBV6-1|TRBJ1-3
CASSEILLLGNTIYF
TGTGCCAGCAGTGAAATTTTGCTGCTTGGAAACACCATATATTTT
>TRBD2|once|TRBV27|TRBJ2-3
CASSPRRSGRGGADTQYF
TGTGCCAGCAGTCCTCGGCGTAGCGGGAGAGGGGGCGCAGATACGCAGTATTTT
>.|.|TRBV7-3|TRBJ1-1
CASSSGHNTEAFF
TGTGCCAGCAGCTCAGGACACAACACTGAAGCTTTCTTT
>TRBD2|.|TRBV6-5|TRBJ2-7
CASSYLAGVYEQYF
TGTGCCAGCAGTTACCTAGCGGGAGTCTACGAGCAGTACTTC
>TRBD1|.|TRBV6-5|TRBJ2-7
CASRRGQGVLEQYF
TGTGCCAGCAGGCGGGGACAGGGGGTTCTCGAGCAGTACTTC
>.|.|TRBV5-6|TRBJ2-7
CASSLWQPYEQYF
TGTGCCAGCAGCTTGTGGCAGCCCTACGAGCAGTACTTC
>TRBD1|.|TRBV29-1|TRBJ1-2
CSAGQANYGYTF
TGCAGCGCTGGACAGGCTAACTATGGCTACACCTTC
>TRBD1|.|TRBV7-9|TRBJ1-2
CASSLGDRVRYGYTF
TGTGCCAGCAGCTTAGGGGACAGGGTCAGGTATGGCTACACCTTC
>.|.|TRBV9|TRBJ1-1
CASSVGGKTNTEAFF
TGTGCCAGCAGCGTAGGAGGTAAGACGAACACTGAAGCTTTCTTT
>.|.|TRBV6-6|TRBJ2-4
CASRAELFGKYF
TGTGCCAGCAGAGCCGAGCTATTTGGGAAGTACTTC
>.|.|TRBV19|TRBJ1-1
CASSINGNTEAFF
TGTGCCAGTAGTATCAACGGAAACACTGAAGCTTTCTTT
>.|.|TRBV5-6|TRBJ1-3
CASSLGQATSSGNTIYF
TGTGCCAGCAGCTTGGGACAGGCCACATCCTCTGGAAACACCATATATTTT
>.|once|TRBV7-2|TRBJ2-5
CASSFFLETQYF
TGTGCCAGCAGCTTCTTCCTGGAGACCCAGTACTTC
>TRBD1|.|TRBV28|TRBJ1-5
CASSPDRSQHF
TGTGCCAGCAGTCCGGACAGGTCCCAGCATTTT
>TRBD2|.|TRBV5-6|TRBJ2-1
CASRPAGYYNEQFF
TGTGCCAGCCGACCAGCGGGATATTACAATGAGCAGTTCTTC
>.|.|TRBV19|TRBJ2-1
CASSIVGAYNEQFF
TGTGCCAGTAGTATAGTAGGGGCCTACAATGAGCAGTTCTTC
>.|.|TRBV28|TRBJ2-7
CASSFRGAGYEQYF
TGTGCCAGCAGTTTCCGGGGGGCGGGTTACGAGCAGTACTTC
>.|.|TRBV29-1|TRBJ1-1
CSGLRLNTEAFF
TGCAGCGGCCTAAGGCTTAACACTGAAGCTTTCTTT
>TRBD1|.|TRBV4-2|TRBJ1-5
CASSQDLDRVYQPQHF
TGTGCCAGCAGCCAAGATCTCGACAGGGTATATCAGCCCCAGCATTTT
>TRBD2|.|TRBV4-1|TRBJ2-7
CASSRGTSGIYEQYF
TGCGCCAGCAGCCGGGGGACTAGCGGGATTTACGAGCAGTACTTC
>.|.|TRBV27|TRBJ1-5
CASSWSGGNQPQHF
TGTGCCAGCAGTTGGTCAGGGGGCAATCAGCCCCAGCATTTT
>TRBD1|few|TRBV10-1|TRBJ1-1
CASSRQGEAEAFF
TGCGCCAGCTCTCGACAGGGGGAGGCTGAAGCTTTCTTT
>TRBD1|.|TRBV27|TRBJ2-2
CASSLAAGGTGELFF
TGTGCCAGCAGTTTAGCGGCAGGGGGCACCGGGGAGCTGTTTTTT
>TRBD2|few|TRBV14|TRBJ2-7
CASSLTSGRAHEQYF
TGTGCCAGCAGCCTGACTAGCGGGAGGGCCCACGAGCAGTACTTC
>.|.|TRBV29-1|TRBJ2-3
CSVDGIGTDTQYF
TGCAGCGTTGACGGGATCGGTACAGATACGCAGTATTTT
>.|few|TRBV4-1|TRBJ1-5
CASSAPGIQPQHF
TGCGCCAGCAGCGCACCAGGGATTCAGCCCCAGCATTTT
>.|.|TRBV7-2|TRBJ1-3
CASSLSVPGNTIYF
TGTGCCAGCAGCTTATCGGTACCTGGAAACACCATATATTTT
>.|.|TRBV6-5|TRBJ2-2
CATSSGLTGELFF
TGTGCCACCTCGTCCGGGCTCACCGGGGAGCTGTTTTTT
>.|.|TRBV30|TRBJ1-2
CAWSVVYGYTF
TGTGCCTGGAGTGTCGTGTATGGCTACACCTTC